This TCR beta chain was identified in a study of blood T cell repertoires in COVID-19. Study information: Acute and convalescent COVID-19 samples came from the United States, Italy and Spain. T cells, B-cell-depleted T cells, or PBMCs supplied cDNA or gDNA.

The CDR3 has 14 residues. Trimming shortened V by 1 base and J by 3 bases, and 8 bases separated the two germline ends. In germline, CDR1 is LGHNA, CDR2 YNFKEQ. Original data processing: Reference gene primer amplification in the assay estimated nucleated cell counts. TCRdb's copy holds only in-frame clones and misses some; the assay was immunoSEQ multiplex PCR. V, J and clone size are taken as reported in that table, and D and trimming were inferred from the DNA itself. This sample has more than 250,000 clones, with approximately 86% found just once. V is TRBV4-2 and J is TRBJ2-3; D unresolved. Sequencing input: peripheral blood. The sequence was obtained from a man aged 18 to 30 with active or convalescent COVID-19. CDR3 loop: CASSQVARTDTQYF. Written as DNA, the CDR3 is TGTGCCAGCAGCCAAGTAGCTCGGACAGATACGCAGTATTTT.